The 14 T cell receptor beta chains below were found in one sample sequenced in a study of blood T cell repertoires in COVID-19. Data came from immunoSEQ multiplex PCR; TCRdb stores just in-frame clones and leaves some out. There are 250,000 to 350,000 clones in the sample; 75% to 95% occur only once, and roughly 6.8% lies in the top ten. Sequenced: peripheral blood. These receptors were obtained from a woman aged 30 to 39 with COVID-19, enrolled during active disease.

The chain carries TRBV28 and TRBJ2-1; a possible D gene is TRBD2 (6 bases). Trimming left V 8 bases short and J 4 bases short, with 12 bases between. Germline lookup yields CDR1 MDHEN and CDR2 SYDVKM. The CDR3 spans 13 residues. CDR3 in DNA: TGTGCCAGCCGGCCCGGGGGTTACAATGAGCAGTTCTTC. Amino acid sequence: CASRPGGYNEQFF.

As DNA, the CDR3 is TGTGCCAGCAGTTACTCGGGGGCCTGGGGCAATCAGCCCCAGCATTTT. Its translation is CASSYSGAWGNQPQHF. The chain couples TRBV6-6 to TRBJ1-5; possible D gene TRBD1, 6 bases. Looked up from germline, CDR1 is MNHNY and CDR2 is SVGAGI (reference sequence). V was shortened by 0 bases and J by 2 bases, with 11 bases between the two germline ends. This CDR3 spans 16 amino acids.

The V call is TRBV5-6, the J call TRBJ1-6; no clear D gene. The CDR3 contains 14 residues. Germline CDR1 is SGHDT and CDR2 is YYEEEE. V gave up 1 base and J gave up 7 bases, with 9 bases separating them. The DNA for the CDR3 is TGTGCCAGCAGCTTGATAGCGGAGAATTCACCCCTCCACTTT. Translating gives CASSLIAENSPLHF.

The chain combines TRBV10-1 with TRBJ1-1; D uncertain. V lost 3 bases and J lost 0, with 5 bases in between. Germline lookup yields CDR1 WNHNN and CDR2 SYGVQD (reference sequence). The CDR3 contains 13 residues. For the CDR3, the DNA is TGCGCCAGCAGTGACAGGTTGAACACTGAAGCTTTCTTT. The encoded protein is CASSDRLNTEAFF.

This chain connects TRBV27 to TRBJ2-7, with D possibly being TRBD1 (6 bases). The length of the CDR3 is 15 residues. In germline, CDR1 is MNHEY, CDR2 SMNVEV (reference sequence). The ends were cut back, 2 bases at V and 0 bases at J, with 11 bases in the middle. CDR3 amino acids: CASSLGTPPSYEQYF. In DNA form, the CDR3 reads TGTGCCAGCAGTTTAGGGACACCACCCTCCTACGAGCAGTACTTC.

This CDR3 is CATRLEGYNEQFF. DNA of the CDR3: TGTGCCACCAGACTAGAAGGGTACAATGAGCAGTTCTTC. This chain links TRBV2 with TRBJ2-1; D might be TRBD2 (6 bases). CDR1 is SNHLY and CDR2 is FYNNEI in the germline V gene. The CDR3 has 13 residues. Trimming shortened V by 10 bases and J by 4 bases, and 14 bases separated the two germline ends.

The chain carries TRBV5-1 and TRBJ2-7; 10 nucleotides line up with TRBD2. Germline values: CDR1 SGHRS, CDR2 YFSETQ. This CDR3 is 15 amino acids long. V lost 0 bases and J lost 4; bases outside the gene matches: 4. In DNA form, the CDR3 reads TGCGCCAGCAGCTTGGGGACTAGCGGAAAATACGAGCAGTACTTC. This translates into CASSLGTSGKYEQYF.

This clone has only one observation. The rearrangement joins TRBV6-6 to TRBJ2-7; D gene uncertain. The CDR3 covers 11 residues. Germline V gene lookup returns CDR1 MNHNY and CDR2 SVGAGI (reference sequence). The germline V and J ends were trimmed by 8 bases and 6 bases, with 11 bases remaining between them. CDR3: CASSPPPEQYF. The CDR3 DNA sequence: TGTGCCAGCTCCCCCCCTCCCGAGCAGTACTTC.

The genes are TRBV7-2 and TRBJ1-6; 8 bases line up with TRBD1. The J segment lost 4 bases and the V segment lost 5 bases, leaving 10 bases of the junction unmatched. The CDR3 has 17 residues. CDR1 and CDR2 from the germline V gene are SGHTA and FQGNSA. As DNA, the CDR3 is TGTGCCAGCAGCCCCGAATTGGACAGGGATTATAATTCACCCCTCCACTTT. It specifies CASSPELDRDYNSPLHF.

This chain joins TRBV6-5 and TRBJ2-7; 8 bases map to TRBD1. The CDR3 runs to 15 residues. The V segment lost 4 bases and the J segment 6 bases; nucleotides outside the gene matches: 11. CDR1 is MNHEY and CDR2 is SVGAGI in the germline V gene. CDR3 bases: TGTGCCAGCAGTTCACCATCAGGGGGCTTCTTCGAGCAGTACTTC. This translates into CASSSPSGGFFEQYF.

The V call is TRBV28, the J call TRBJ1-2, with D unresolved. Germline CDR1 is MDHEN and CDR2 is SYDVKM. This CDR3 region has 15 residues. V lost 1 base and J 6 bases, leaving 15 bases between the germline ends. CDR3 nucleotides: TGTGCCAGCAGTTTATCCGCAGCGCAACCCGATGGCTACACCTTC. It codes for CASSLSAAQPDGYTF.

The rearrangement uses TRBV6-5 and TRBJ2-1, with 9 bases fitting TRBD2. After removal of 0 bases from V and 7 bases from J, the junction contained 1 base not matched to a gene. Germline V gene lookup returns CDR1 MNHEY and CDR2 SVGAGI. The CDR3 covers 14 residues. The CDR3: CASSYSSGGNEQFF. CDR3 coding DNA: TGTGCCAGCAGTTACTCCAGCGGGGGGAATGAGCAGTTCTTC.

The genes are TRBV28 and TRBJ1-5, with 10 bases that match TRBD1. This CDR3 is 15 amino acids long. V shed 5 bases and J 9 bases; nucleotides not matched to a gene: 10. The germline V gene encodes CDR1 MDHEN and CDR2 SYDVKM. The CDR3 reads CASSANDRGRRPQHF. The CDR3 DNA sequence: TGTGCCAGCAGTGCCAATGACAGGGGGCGCCGGCCCCAGCATTTT.

This chain connects TRBV5-1 to TRBJ2-7; 9 bases fit TRBD1. This CDR3 comprises 14 residues. V dropped 4 bases and J dropped 1; count of bases not matched to a gene: 3. Per germline, CDR1 SGHRS and CDR2 YFSETQ. CDR3 nucleotide sequence: TGCGCCAGCAGCGGGGACAGGGCGTCCTACGAGCAGTACTTC. Its translation is CASSGDRASYEQYF. Using reference TRBV5-1 and TRBJ2-7 for the parts outside the CDR3, the full variable domain is KAGVTQTPRYLIKTRGQQVTLSCSPISGHRSVSWYQQTPGQGLQFLFEYFSETQRNKGNFPGRFSGRQFSNSRSEMNVSTLELGDSALYLCASSGDRASYEQYFGPGTRLTVT.